These 4 T cell receptor beta chains originate from one sample sequenced in a study of human T cells and chemical hapten exposure. Time point indicated: pre-sensitization, week 0. Treatment in this sample: therapeutic diphenylcyclopropenone sensitization with weekly scalp DPC. TCRdb called the RACE reads again in MiXCR, with one record for every CDR3 protein. Among 240,000 or so distinct CDR3 sequences listed, 7.5% to 9% were seen once. The source was whole blood, collected in connection with sensitization to the hapten diphenylcyclopropenone (DPC). The receptors shown here come from a middle-aged woman with alopecia areata. Some clones in this sample may be carry-over from other donors' samples.

The chain is built from TRBV29-1 and TRBJ2-1; 9 bases agree with TRBD2. From germline, CDR1 is SQVTM and CDR2 ANQGSEA. Trimming cost V 7 bases and J 4 bases; bases outside gene matches: 11. The CDR3 extends over 15 amino acids. The CDR3 loop reads CSAPRGLAGYNEQFF. In DNA, the CDR3 is TGCAGCGCCCCCAGAGGGCTAGCGGGATACAATGAGCAGTTCTTC.

The chain uses TRBV6-2 or TRBV6-3 and TRBJ2-7; 7 bases match TRBD1. V dropped 7 bases and J dropped 2; count of bases not matched to a gene: 8. Germline values: CDR1 MNHEY, CDR2 SVGEGT. The CDR3 spans 14 residues. The chain's CDR3 is CASTDRDRPYEQYF. The CDR3 bases are TGTGCCAGCACCGACCGGGACAGACCCTACGAGCAGTACTTC.

In its sample, this clonotype was seen a few times. At one end, the junction sequence differs from germline, possibly due to a read error. The chain couples TRBV7-7 to TRBJ2-5; perhaps TRBD2 as D (6 bases). In germline, CDR1 is SSHAT, CDR2 FNYEAQ (reference sequence). The CDR3 length is 13 residues. CDR3 bases: TGTGCTAGCAGCTTGACTAGAGAAGAGACCCAGTACTTC. Translation gives CASSLTREETQYF. Drawing the rest from reference TRBV7-7 and TRBJ2-5, the complete variable domain is GAGVSQSPRYKVTKRGQDVTLRCDPISSHATLYWYQQALGQGPEFLTYFNYEAQPDKSGLPSDRFSAERPEGSISTLTIQRTEQRDSAMYRCASSLTREETQYFGPGTRLLVL.

This clonotype appeared a few times. The V gene is TRBV6-5, the J gene TRBJ2-7; TRBD1 might be the D (6 bases). V gave up 0 bases and J gave up 4 bases, with 13 bases separating them. Germline assignment: CDR1 MNHEY and CDR2 SVGAGI. The CDR3 runs 15 residues. The CDR3 loop is CASSYSGGRGYEQYF. DNA for the CDR3: TGTGCCAGCAGTTACTCAGGCGGCAGGGGATACGAGCAGTACTTC.